This TCR beta chain was observed in a study of T cell responses to AZD1222 COVID-19 vaccine. Broader study findings: Females made up more of the donors, who were largely white British, and clonal diversity may have come out too low. Dominant at 160-218 and 743-854, vaccine-associated CD4 TCRs also spanned spike.

Clones were read by immunoSEQ multiplex PCR, and TCRdb kept only the in-frame ones, dropping some. The table shows about 80,000 clones, with roughly 87% occurring only once. Concerning this clone: The antigen is unknown.

The germline CDR1 and CDR2 sequences are LNHDA and SQIVND (reference sequence). The CDR3 extends over 13 amino acids. The V end was cut by 5 bases, the J end by 4 bases, with 11 bases between. This receptor was taken from an adult in good health. The material was peripheral blood, obtained on day 0 of AZD1222 vaccination. The chain uses TRBV19 and TRBJ1-1, with D perhaps TRBD1 (5 bases). For the CDR3, the DNA is TGTGCCAGTAGTTTGGCGGGGGGCACTGAAGCTTTCTTT. It encodes CASSLAGGTEAFF.